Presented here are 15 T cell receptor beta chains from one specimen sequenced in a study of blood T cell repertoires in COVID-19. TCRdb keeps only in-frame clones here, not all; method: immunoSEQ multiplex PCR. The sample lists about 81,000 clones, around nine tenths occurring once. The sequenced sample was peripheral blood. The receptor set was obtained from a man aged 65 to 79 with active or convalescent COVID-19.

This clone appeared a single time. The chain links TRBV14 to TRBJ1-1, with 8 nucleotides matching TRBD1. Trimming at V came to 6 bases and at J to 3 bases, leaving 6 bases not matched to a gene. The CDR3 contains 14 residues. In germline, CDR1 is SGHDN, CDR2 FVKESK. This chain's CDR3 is CASRITGGYTEAFF. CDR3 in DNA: TGTGCCAGCAGAATTACAGGGGGGTACACTGAAGCTTTCTTT.

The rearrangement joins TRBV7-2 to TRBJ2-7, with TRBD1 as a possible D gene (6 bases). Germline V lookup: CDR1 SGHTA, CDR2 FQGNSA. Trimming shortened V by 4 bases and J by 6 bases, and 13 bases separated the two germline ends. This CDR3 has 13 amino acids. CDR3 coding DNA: TGTGCCAGCAGCTCCAGGGGTTCGTTCGAGCAGTACTTC. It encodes CASSSRGSFEQYF.

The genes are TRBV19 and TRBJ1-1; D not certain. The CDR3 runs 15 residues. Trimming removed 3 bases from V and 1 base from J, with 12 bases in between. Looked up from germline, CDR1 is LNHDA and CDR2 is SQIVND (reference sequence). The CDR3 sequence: CASSITASGNTEAFF. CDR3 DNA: TGTGCCAGTAGTATTACCGCTTCGGGGAACACTGAAGCTTTCTTT.

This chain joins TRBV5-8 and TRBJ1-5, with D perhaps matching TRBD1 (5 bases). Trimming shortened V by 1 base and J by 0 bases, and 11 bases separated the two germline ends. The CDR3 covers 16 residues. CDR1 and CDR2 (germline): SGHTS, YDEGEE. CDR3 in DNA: TGTGCCAGCAGCTTGAGACAGTACAGTAGCAATCAGCCCCAGCATTTT. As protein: CASSLRQYSSNQPQHF. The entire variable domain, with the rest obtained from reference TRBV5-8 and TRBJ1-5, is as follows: EAGVTQSPTHLIKTRGQQATLRCSPISGHTSVYWYQQALGLGLQFLLWYDEGEERNRGNFPPRFSGRQFPNYSSELNVNALELEDSALYLCASSLRQYSSNQPQHFGDGTRLSIL.

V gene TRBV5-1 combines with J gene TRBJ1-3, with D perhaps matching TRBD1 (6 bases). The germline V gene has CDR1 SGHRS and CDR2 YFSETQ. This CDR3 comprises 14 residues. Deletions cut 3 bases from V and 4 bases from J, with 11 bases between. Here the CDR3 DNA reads TGCGCCAGCAGCTCACAGGGATCCGGAAACACCATATATTTT. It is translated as CASSSQGSGNTIYF.

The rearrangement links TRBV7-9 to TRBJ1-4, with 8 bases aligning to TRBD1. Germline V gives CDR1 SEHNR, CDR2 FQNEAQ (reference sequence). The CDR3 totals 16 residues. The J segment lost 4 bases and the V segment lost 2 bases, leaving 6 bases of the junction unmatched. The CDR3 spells CASSLPGTGINEKLFF. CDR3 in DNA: TGTGCCAGCAGCTTACCCGGGACAGGAATTAATGAAAAACTGTTTTTT.

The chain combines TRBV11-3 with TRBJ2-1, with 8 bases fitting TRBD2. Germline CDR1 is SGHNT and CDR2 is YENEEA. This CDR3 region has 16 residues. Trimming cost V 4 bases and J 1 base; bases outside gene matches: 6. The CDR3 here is CASSYNGGASYNEQFF. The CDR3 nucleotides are TGTGCCAGCAGCTATAACGGGGGGGCGTCCTACAATGAGCAGTTCTTC.

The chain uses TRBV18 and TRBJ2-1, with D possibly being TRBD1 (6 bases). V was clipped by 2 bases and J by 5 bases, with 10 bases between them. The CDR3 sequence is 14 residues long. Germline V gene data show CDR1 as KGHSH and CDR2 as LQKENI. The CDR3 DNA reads TGTGCCAGCTCACCATTACAGGGAAACAATGAGCAGTTCTTC. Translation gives CASSPLQGNNEQFF.

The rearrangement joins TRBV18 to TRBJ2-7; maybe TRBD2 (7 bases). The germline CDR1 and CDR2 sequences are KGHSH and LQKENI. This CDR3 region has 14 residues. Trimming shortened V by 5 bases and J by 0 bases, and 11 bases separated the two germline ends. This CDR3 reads CASSRGGLSYEQYF. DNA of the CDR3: TGTGCCAGCTCAAGGGGGGGCCTCTCCTACGAGCAGTACTTC.

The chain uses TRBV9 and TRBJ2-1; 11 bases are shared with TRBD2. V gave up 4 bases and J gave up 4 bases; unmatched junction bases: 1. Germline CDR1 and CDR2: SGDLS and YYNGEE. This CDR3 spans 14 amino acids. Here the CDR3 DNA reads TGTGCCAGCAGCACTAGCGGGGGTTACAATGAGCAGTTCTTC. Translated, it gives CASSTSGGYNEQFF. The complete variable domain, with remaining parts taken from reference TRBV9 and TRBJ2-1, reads DSGVTQTPKHLITATGQRVTLRCSPRSGDLSVYWYQQSLDQGLQFLIQYYNGEERAKGNILERFSAQQFPDLHSELNLSSLELGDSALYFCASSTSGGYNEQFFGPGTRLTVL.

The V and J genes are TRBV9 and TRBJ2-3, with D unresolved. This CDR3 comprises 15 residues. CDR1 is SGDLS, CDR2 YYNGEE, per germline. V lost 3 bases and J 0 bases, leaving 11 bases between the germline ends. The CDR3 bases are TGTGCCAGCAGCGCCACGGCAGGAAGCACAGATACGCAGTATTTT. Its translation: CASSATAGSTDTQYF.

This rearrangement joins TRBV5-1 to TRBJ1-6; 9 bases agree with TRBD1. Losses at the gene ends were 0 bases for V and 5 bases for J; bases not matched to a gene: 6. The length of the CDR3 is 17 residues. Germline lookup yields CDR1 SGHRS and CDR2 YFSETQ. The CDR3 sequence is CASSLAYGDRDNSPLHF. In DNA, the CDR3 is TGCGCCAGCAGCTTGGCCTACGGGGACAGGGATAATTCACCCCTCCACTTT.

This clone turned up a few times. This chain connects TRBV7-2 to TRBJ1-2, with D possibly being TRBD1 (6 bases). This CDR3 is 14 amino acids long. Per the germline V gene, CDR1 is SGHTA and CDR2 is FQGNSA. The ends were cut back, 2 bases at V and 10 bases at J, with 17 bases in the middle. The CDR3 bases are TGTGCCAGCAGCTTATATCTGGCTGGGGGGGCCTACACCTTC. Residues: CASSLYLAGGAYTF.

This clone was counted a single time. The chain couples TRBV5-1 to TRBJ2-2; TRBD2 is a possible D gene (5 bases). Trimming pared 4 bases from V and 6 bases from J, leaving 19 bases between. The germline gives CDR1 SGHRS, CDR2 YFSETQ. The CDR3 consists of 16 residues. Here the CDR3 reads CASSTMGSVGAGELFF. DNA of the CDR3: TGCGCCAGCAGCACTATGGGGAGTGTGGGTGCCGGGGAGCTGTTTTTT. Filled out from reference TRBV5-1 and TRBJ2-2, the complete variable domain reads KAGVTQTPRYLIKTRGQQVTLSCSPISGHRSVSWYQQTPGQGLQFLFEYFSETQRNKGNFPGRFSGRQFSNSRSEMNVSTLELGDSALYLCASSTMGSVGAGELFFGEGSRLTVL.

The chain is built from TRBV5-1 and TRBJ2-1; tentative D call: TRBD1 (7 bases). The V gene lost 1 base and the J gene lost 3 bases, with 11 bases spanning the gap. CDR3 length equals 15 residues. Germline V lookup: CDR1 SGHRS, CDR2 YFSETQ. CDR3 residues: CASSLWGDSYNEQFF. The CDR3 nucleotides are TGCGCCAGCAGCTTGTGGGGGGACAGCTACAATGAGCAGTTCTTC.